The entry that follows covers one T cell receptor (beta chain) sequence. TCRdb's table, derived via immunoSEQ multiplex PCR, lists solely in-frame clones and lacks some. This sample has tens of thousands of clones; 94% occur once, and the top ten carry around 0.25%. Germline V CDR1 and CDR2: LNHDA, SQIVND (reference sequence). The CDR3 is 19 residues long. V lost 9 bases and J lost 5; bases outside the gene matches: 27. These data originate in a study of technical replicates of blood from several donors. The sequence derives from a human donor in good health. The chain joins TRBV19 to TRBJ2-5; 7 bases match TRBD2. The material sequenced was T cells isolated from PBMCs. CDR3: CASASIGGIQVIGSETQYF. As DNA, the CDR3 is TGTGCCAGCGCCAGTATCGGGGGGATTCAAGTAATAGGCTCGGAGACCCAGTACTTC.